The 20 T cell receptor beta chains below were found in one sample sequenced in a study of response to subunit inactivated influenza vaccine. TCRdb used MiXCR to reprocess the RT-PCR reads, holding one entry per CDR3 protein. The sample has under 950,000 distinct CDR3 sequences, over 20% seen once. The sample consisted of PBMCs from blood, taken about 5 days after vaccination. The source is a man aged 50 to 59 who received an inactivated influenza vaccine.

This clonotype was picked up many times. This chain links TRBV7-2 with TRBJ2-7, with TRBD2 as a possible D gene (5 bases). The length of the CDR3 is 14 residues. V lost 3 bases to trimming and J lost 4 bases, with 13 bases between them. Germline V gene data show CDR1 as SGHTA and CDR2 as FQGNSA. The CDR3 reads CASSLRAGGYEQYF. The CDR3 DNA reads as TGTGCCAGCAGCTTGAGGGCAGGTGGTTACGAGCAGTACTTC.

The chain uses TRBV20-1 and TRBJ2-3, with D perhaps TRBD1 or TRBD2 (5 bases each). The CDR3 sequence is 14 residues long. V was cut by 4 bases and J by 2 bases, with 13 bases left in between. CDR1 is DFQATT, CDR2 SNEGSKA, per germline (reference sequence). The CDR3 here is CSAIRGEVTDTQYF. CDR3 sequence (DNA): TGCAGTGCTATCCGGGGCGAGGTCACAGATACGCAGTATTTT.

This clonotype was recorded a few times. J is TRBJ2-5 and V is TRBV7-2; TRBD2 matches 10 bases. The CDR3 extends over 13 amino acids. The germline V gene has CDR1 SGHTA and CDR2 FQGNSA. The junction had 3 bases not matched to a gene; V was cut back by 3 bases and J by 8 bases. The chain's CDR3 is CASSLGTSATQYF. CDR3 DNA: TGTGCCAGCAGCTTGGGGACTAGCGCCACCCAGTACTTC.

The chain is built from TRBV20-1 and TRBJ2-7; possible D gene TRBD2, 5 bases. The CDR3 loop spans 11 amino acids. Per the germline V gene, CDR1 is DFQATT and CDR2 is SNEGSKA (reference sequence). V was clipped by 0 bases and J by 6 bases, with 6 bases between them. The CDR3 reads CSARDRGEQYF. The DNA for the CDR3 is TGCAGTGCTAGAGATCGGGGCGAGCAGTACTTC.

This clonotype was observed a handful of times. V usage is TRBV20-1 and J usage is TRBJ1-1; a possible D gene is TRBD1 (6 bases). The germline gives CDR1 DFQATT, CDR2 SNEGSKA (reference sequence). CDR3 size: 14 residues. V lost 2 bases and J 6 bases, leaving 16 bases between the germline ends. The CDR3: CSARRGGRTAEAFF. For the CDR3, the DNA is TGCAGTGCTAGACGAGGGGGAAGGACGGCTGAAGCTTTCTTT.

The chain carries TRBV11-1 and TRBJ2-1; 9 bases map to TRBD2. The germline V gene has CDR1 SGHAT and CDR2 FQDESV (reference sequence). The junction had 17 bases not matched to a gene; V was cut back by 8 bases and J by 0 bases. This CDR3 comprises 19 residues. The CDR3 DNA reads TGTGCCAGCGGCGGCGGCGGGGGGGGCTATCCTAGCTCCTACAATGAGCAGTTCTTC. Translated: CASGGGGGGYPSSYNEQFF.

This clonotype was picked up a small number of times. The gene calls are TRBV7-9 and TRBJ2-7; 11 nucleotides agree with TRBD2. Germline V lookup: CDR1 SEHNR, CDR2 FQNEAQ (reference sequence). Trimming took 5 bases from V and 6 from J; bases not matched to a gene: 9. The CDR3 totals 15 residues. The CDR3 DNA follows: TGTGCCAGCAGCCCTCCGACTAGCGGGATAGTCGAGCAGTACTTC. It encodes CASSPPTSGIVEQYF. The entire variable domain, with the rest obtained from reference TRBV7-9 and TRBJ2-7, is as follows: DTGVSQNPRHKITKRGQNVTFRCDPISEHNRLYWYRQTLGQGPEFLTYFQNEAQLEKSRLLSDRFSAERPKGSFSTLEIQRTEQGDSAMYLCASSPPTSGIVEQYFGPGTRLTVT.

This clonotype was detected a few times. The chain recombines TRBV2 with TRBJ2-3, with D possibly matching TRBD2 (6 bases). Germline CDR1 reads SNHLY; CDR2 reads FYNNEI. The germline V and J ends were trimmed by 3 bases and 0 bases, with 16 bases remaining between them. This CDR3 contains 17 residues. CDR3 DNA sequence: TGTGCCAGCAGTGACTCTTTTCGCGGGGAAAGCACAGATACGCAGTATTTT. This encodes CASSDSFRGESTDTQYF.

This clonotype has only a few counts. The chain employs TRBV11-2 and TRBJ2-7; D possibly corresponds to TRBD1 (6 bases). Germline V gives CDR1 SGHAT, CDR2 FQNNGV. Trimming took off 1 base at V and 4 bases at J, with 11 bases between the two ends. CDR3 length: 14 residues. Written as DNA, the CDR3 is TGTGCCAGCAGCTTAGTGCAGGGGCGGTACGAGCAGTACTTC. Encoded protein: CASSLVQGRYEQYF.

V gene TRBV5-1 combines with J gene TRBJ1-2; D unresolved. Trimming shortened V by 1 base and J by 8 bases, and 15 bases separated the two germline ends. Germline loops: CDR1 SGHRS, CDR2 YFSETQ. The CDR3 runs 14 residues. CDR3 loop: CASSLSPVLWGYTF. The CDR3 DNA sequence: TGCGCCAGCAGCTTGAGCCCAGTCCTCTGGGGCTACACCTTC.

This chain connects TRBV27 to TRBJ1-1; TRBD1 aligns across 9 bases. There are 13 residues in the CDR3. The germline V gene has CDR1 MNHEY and CDR2 SMNVEV (reference sequence). V shed 3 bases, J shed 11 bases, and the junction held 7 bases outside the gene matches. The CDR3 here is CASSLGTGTMAFF. In nucleotides, the CDR3 is TGTGCCAGCAGTTTGGGGACAGGGACGATGGCTTTCTTT.

This clonotype showed up just a few times. The chain combines TRBV6-5 with TRBJ2-1; D remains unclear. CDR3 length: 11 amino acids. From germline, CDR1 is MNHEY and CDR2 SVGAGI. Between the trimmed V and J ends, which lost 6 bases and 8 bases, there was a span of 8 bases. CDR3 nucleotides: TGTGCCAGCAGACACCTCTATGAGCAGTTCTTC. Translating gives CASRHLYEQFF.

This clonotype occurred a few times. This sequence joins TRBV6-2 or TRBV6-3 and TRBJ2-3; 11 nucleotides match TRBD2. Germline V gives CDR1 MNHEY, CDR2 SVGEGT. After removal of 6 bases from V and 2 bases from J, the junction contained 4 bases not matched to a gene. The CDR3 is 15 residues long. DNA for the CDR3: TGTGCCAGCAGGCCTAGCGGGAGGACCACAGATACGCAGTATTTT. Translated, it gives CASRPSGRTTDTQYF.

CDR3 amino acids: CSARDTLAGGGYNEQFF. The DNA of the CDR3 is TGCAGTGCTAGAGACACATTAGCGGGAGGCGGTTACAATGAGCAGTTCTTC. The chain employs TRBV20-1 and TRBJ2-1, with TRBD2 identical over 10 bases. V lost 0 bases to trimming and J lost 4 bases; unmatched junction nucleotides: 9. Germline assignment: CDR1 DFQATT and CDR2 SNEGSKA (reference sequence). This CDR3 contains 17 residues.

This chain uses TRBV28 with TRBJ2-4, with D perhaps given as TRBD1 or TRBD2 (5 bases each). V lost 2 bases and J 3 bases, leaving 11 bases between the germline ends. The CDR3 covers 15 residues. Germline CDR1 MDHEN, CDR2 SYDVKM. CDR3 nucleotide sequence: TGTGCCAGCAGTTTAGCCGGGACGGTCAAAAACATTCAGTACTTC. It translates to CASSLAGTVKNIQYF.

The CDR3 loop is CSAKTSGAKSYEQYF. CDR3 coding DNA: TGCAGTGCTAAGACTAGCGGGGCCAAGTCCTACGAGCAGTACTTC. The J gene is TRBJ2-7, the V gene TRBV20-1; 11 bases line up with TRBD2. The germline gives CDR1 DFQATT, CDR2 SNEGSKA (reference sequence). Trimming cost V 4 bases and J 1 base; bases outside gene matches: 6. The CDR3 loop spans 15 amino acids.

This clonotype has at least ten counts. The rearrangement links TRBV27 to TRBJ1-2, with no clear D. Trimming took 3 bases from V and 8 from J, leaving 13 bases between them. Germline V lookup: CDR1 MNHEY, CDR2 SMNVEV (reference sequence). This CDR3 spans 13 amino acids. The CDR3 reads CASSLKGLGGYTF. The CDR3 DNA follows: TGTGCCAGCAGTTTGAAGGGTCTCGGCGGCTACACCTTC.

The V gene is TRBV27, the J gene TRBJ2-2; 8 bases are a match to TRBD1. From germline, CDR1 is MNHEY and CDR2 SMNVEV (reference sequence). The CDR3 has 13 residues. The V segment lost 10 bases and the J segment 1 base; nucleotides outside the gene matches: 2. The CDR3 here is CATRGQNTGELFF. In nucleotides, the CDR3 is TGTGCCACCAGGGGGCAGAACACCGGGGAGCTGTTTTTT.

The rearrangement joins TRBV7-2 to TRBJ2-3; 10 bases line up with TRBD1. In germline, CDR1 is SGHTA, CDR2 FQGNSA. This CDR3 has 15 residues. V was pared by 1 base and J by 4 bases, with 2 bases of the junction left unmatched. The CDR3 sequence is CASSLGDRGPDTQYF. The CDR3 DNA reads TGTGCCAGCAGCTTAGGGGACAGGGGCCCAGATACGCAGTATTTT.

This clonotype turned up a few times. The V and J genes are TRBV3-1 and TRBJ1-1; D is uncertain. Per the germline V gene, CDR1 is LGHDT and CDR2 is YNNKEL (reference sequence). CDR3 length equals 14 residues. V gave up 1 base and J gave up 4 bases, with 10 bases separating them. Here the CDR3 reads CASSQGRVVTEAFF. The CDR3 nucleotides read TGTGCCAGCAGCCAAGGTCGGGTTGTCACTGAAGCTTTCTTT.